The 23 T cell receptor beta chains below all came from one sample that was sequenced in a study of Graves' ophthalmopathy and Graves' hyperthyroidism. TCR beta CDR3 regions were amplified from RNA transcripts. First-round RT-PCR employed HTBI primers, with a second-round multiplex PCR after it. TCRdb itself ran the multiplex PCR reads through MiXCR, one entry per CDR3 protein. The sample consists of approximately 700,000 distinct CDR3 sequences, roughly two fifths of them appearing once. What was sequenced was peripheral blood. The source is an adult man with Graves' ophthalmopathy.

This clonotype was detected ten times or more. The genes are TRBV13 and TRBJ1-1; D perhaps matches TRBD1 (5 bases). The CDR3 spans 14 residues. Germline-derived CDR1 and CDR2 are PRHDT and FYEKMQ (reference sequence). With 6 bases removed from V and 1 base from J, the gap between germline ends came to 12 bases. The CDR3 nucleotides read TGTGCCAGCAGGATCGGGGGTCCGAACACTGAAGCTTTCTTT. Encoded protein: CASRIGGPNTEAFF.

This clonotype was found once. The junction departs from germline at one end; a sequencing error may be responsible. The chain uses TRBV10-3 and TRBJ2-2; a weak D match, TRBD1 (5 bases). Germline V lookup: CDR1 ENHRY, CDR2 SYGVKD. The CDR3 sequence is 16 residues long. This chain's CDR3 is CASSYSLDTLTGELFF. CDR3 nucleotides: TGTGCCAGCAGTTACTCACTGGACACTCTCACCGGGGAGCTGTTTTTT.

The chain employs TRBV7-9 and TRBJ2-7; 10 nucleotides line up with TRBD2. V dropped 5 bases and J dropped 6; count of bases not matched to a gene: 16. Germline-derived CDR1 and CDR2 are SEHNR and FQNEAQ (reference sequence). The CDR3 runs to 17 residues. CDR3: CASSPLRDSGRQGEQYF. In DNA form, the CDR3 reads TGTGCCAGCAGCCCCCTTAGGGATAGCGGGAGGCAGGGCGAGCAGTACTTC.

This rearrangement joins TRBV7-2 to TRBJ2-7; unclear D gene. The CDR3 is 19 amino acids. The V end lost 4 bases, the J end lost 2 bases, and 27 bases lay between the germline ends. Germline lookup yields CDR1 SGHTA and CDR2 FQGNSA. The CDR3 sequence is CASSSGKTSPKGSPYEQYF. The CDR3 bases are TGTGCCAGCAGCTCCGGAAAGACATCACCTAAAGGTTCCCCCTACGAGCAGTACTTC. Based on the CDR3 plus reference TRBV7-2 and TRBJ2-7, the full variable domain is GAGVSQSPSNKVTEKGKDVELRCDPISGHTALYWYRQSLGQGLEFLIYFQGNSAPDKSGLPSDRFSAERTGGSVSTLTIQRTQQEDSAVYLCASSSGKTSPKGSPYEQYFGPGTRLTVT.

The V gene is TRBV7-9, the J gene TRBJ2-7; TRBD2 matches 7 bases. From germline, CDR1 is SEHNR and CDR2 FQNEAQ (reference sequence). The CDR3 is made up of 14 amino acids. V trimming: 8 bases; J trimming: 0 bases; junction bases outside the gene matches: 7. CDR3 amino acids: CASGPGGNSYEQYF. DNA of the CDR3: TGTGCCAGCGGACCCGGGGGGAACTCCTACGAGCAGTACTTC. Supplemented by reference TRBV7-9 and TRBJ2-7, the full variable domain reads DTGVSQNPRHKITKRGQNVTFRCDPISEHNRLYWYRQTLGQGPEFLTYFQNEAQLEKSRLLSDRFSAERPKGSFSTLEIQRTEQGDSAMYLCASGPGGNSYEQYFGPGTRLTVT.

The table lists this clonotype with a count of one. The V and J genes are TRBV28 and TRBJ1-6; 10 bases are shared with TRBD1. The CDR3 is 15 residues long. CDR1 and CDR2 (germline): MDHEN, SYDVKM. V lost 4 bases to trimming and J lost 9 bases; unmatched junction nucleotides: 6. Here the CDR3 reads CASSSTGGRISPLHF. CDR3 DNA sequence: TGTGCCAGCAGTTCGACAGGGGGCAGGATTTCACCCCTCCACTTT. Full variable domain (missing parts from reference TRBV28 and TRBJ1-6): DVKVTQSSRYLVKRTGEKVFLECVQDMDHENMFWYRQDPGLGLRLIYFSYDVKMKEKGDIPEGYSVSREKKERFSLILESASTNQTSMYLCASSSTGGRISPLHFGNGTRLTVT.

J is TRBJ1-6 and V is TRBV14; 8 bases fit TRBD1. The CDR3 consists of 13 residues. Germline values: CDR1 SGHDN, CDR2 FVKESK. Germline trimming cut 4 bases from V and 8 bases from J; bases unmatched to any gene: 1. The CDR3 region has the DNA TGTGCCAGCAGCCGGACAGGGCATTCACCCCTCCACTTT. Protein: CASSRTGHSPLHF. Full variable domain (outside the CDR3, taken from reference TRBV14 and TRBJ1-6): EAGVTQFPSHSVIEKGQTVTLRCDPISGHDNLYWYRRVMGKEIKFLLHFVKESKQDESGMPNNRFLAERTGGTYSTLKVQPAELEDSGVYFCASSRTGHSPLHFGNGTRLTVT.

This clonotype was counted ten times or more. V usage is TRBV10-3 and J usage is TRBJ1-5, with 8 positions matching TRBD1. The germline gives CDR1 ENHRY, CDR2 SYGVKD. With V trimmed by 0 bases and J by 5 bases, 6 bases remained unmatched. The CDR3 length is 16 residues. This CDR3 is CAISESRGQEDQPQHF. CDR3 in DNA: TGTGCCATCAGTGAGTCGAGGGGACAGGAGGATCAGCCCCAGCATTTT.

This clonotype has only a few counts. The chain is built from TRBV10-2 and TRBJ2-2; D uncertain. This CDR3 contains 13 residues. Trimming pared 8 bases from V and 1 base from J, leaving 8 bases between. Germline CDR1 is WSHSY and CDR2 is SAAADI. CDR3 in DNA: TGCGCCAGCTCTCAGGAGAACACCGGGGAGCTGTTTTTT. Protein: CASSQENTGELFF.

This clonotype was seen many times. The chain employs TRBV9 and TRBJ2-5, with TRBD2 matching 10 bases. This CDR3 has 14 residues. The trim removed 3 bases at V and 5 bases at J, leaving 4 bases unmatched. CDR1 and CDR2 from the germline V gene are SGDLS and YYNGEE. The CDR3 protein is CASSEAGGGETQYF. The CDR3 bases are TGTGCCAGCAGCGAAGCGGGAGGGGGGGAGACCCAGTACTTC. Drawing the rest from reference TRBV9 and TRBJ2-5, the complete variable domain is DSGVTQTPKHLITATGQRVTLRCSPRSGDLSVYWYQQSLDQGLQFLIQYYNGEERAKGNILERFSAQQFPDLHSELNLSSLELGDSALYFCASSEAGGGETQYFGPGTRLLVL.

This clonotype appeared a few times. The V gene is TRBV20-1, the J gene TRBJ2-2; the D is unclear. Trimming cost V 3 bases and J 8 bases, with 10 bases left between them. Germline CDR1 and CDR2: DFQATT and SNEGSKA (reference sequence). The CDR3 runs to 12 residues. The CDR3, as DNA: TGCAGTGCTAGTATAGGCACGGGGGAGCTGTTTTTT. This encodes CSASIGTGELFF.

The chain recombines TRBV29-1 with TRBJ1-2; TRBD1 might be the D (5 bases). This CDR3 is 13 amino acids long. Looked up from germline, CDR1 is SQVTM and CDR2 is ANQGSEA. With 6 bases removed from V and 4 bases from J, the gap between germline ends came to 15 bases. The CDR3 DNA reads TGCAGCGTAGTTAGGGACGAGGGCTATGGCTACACCTTC. Its translation is CSVVRDEGYGYTF.

The V and J genes are TRBV25-1 and TRBJ1-2, with 8 bases that match TRBD1. This CDR3 is 15 amino acids long. CDR1 is MGHDK, CDR2 SYGVNS, per germline. Trimming took 5 bases from V and 2 from J; bases not matched to a gene: 7. The CDR3 loop is CASSPGTGMNYGYTF. DNA for the CDR3: TGTGCCAGCAGTCCCGGGACAGGCATGAACTATGGCTACACCTTC.

This clonotype was found a few times. The chain couples TRBV19 to TRBJ1-1, with 8 bases identical to TRBD1. CDR1 and CDR2 (germline): LNHDA, SQIVND (reference sequence). The CDR3 consists of 15 residues. V trimming: 4 bases; J trimming: 4 bases; junction bases outside the gene matches: 8. The CDR3 nucleotides read TGTGCCAGTAGTAATATACACAGGGGGATCACTGAAGCTTTCTTT. This sequence encodes CASSNIHRGITEAFF.

The chain joins TRBV4-3 to TRBJ1-5; perhaps TRBD1 as D (5 bases). V lost 4 bases and J 4 bases, leaving 8 bases between the germline ends. Germline CDR1 LGHNA, CDR2 YSLEER. The length of the CDR3 is 13 residues. The CDR3: CASSPDTNQPQHF. DNA for the CDR3: TGCGCCAGCAGCCCGGACACTAATCAGCCCCAGCATTTT.

This chain joins TRBV15 and TRBJ2-2; no clear D. The V end lost 3 bases, the J end lost 5 bases, and 13 bases lay between the germline ends. Germline loops: CDR1 LNHNV, CDR2 YYDKDF (reference sequence). This CDR3 is 15 amino acids long. The CDR3 DNA is TGTGCCACCAGCAGCGTGGGCGGAAGAACCGGGGAGCTGTTTTTT. Residues: CATSSVGGRTGELFF.

The V gene is TRBV7-6, the J gene TRBJ2-3; D not certain. V dropped 5 bases and J dropped 0 bases, with 6 bases sitting between them. The germline V gene encodes CDR1 SGHVS and CDR2 FNYEAQ. This CDR3 has 13 residues. The CDR3 sequence is CASSTHSTDTQYF. CDR3 in DNA: TGTGCCAGCAGCACGCACAGCACAGATACGCAGTATTTT.

Concerning this clonotype itself: A single base separates this from a much larger clone, so it may be a read error. The chain uses TRBV10-3 and TRBJ1-1, with D possibly TRBD1 on 5 matching bases. Germline V gene sequence: CDR1 ENHRY, CDR2 SYGVKD. This CDR3 spans 15 amino acids. The CDR3 loop is CASSEEGRWNTEAFF. CDR3 nucleotide sequence: TGTGCCAGCAGTGAGGAGGGACGGTGGAACACTGAAGCTTTCTTT.

This clonotype was found many times. The chain joins TRBV11-2 to TRBJ1-6; no clear D. V lost 5 bases and J 8 bases, leaving 7 bases between the germline ends. Germline CDR1 reads SGHAT; CDR2 reads FQNNGV. The CDR3 runs to 12 residues. The CDR3 nucleotides read TGTGCCAGCAGCCACAGTGATTCACCCCTCCACTTT. It is translated as CASSHSDSPLHF. Looking up the rest from reference TRBV11-2 and TRBJ1-6 gives the full variable domain: EAGVAQSPRYKIIEKRQSVAFWCNPISGHATLYWYQQILGQGPKLLIQFQNNGVVDDSQLPKDRFSAERLKGVDSTLKIQPAKLEDSAVYLCASSHSDSPLHFGNGTRLTVT.

This clonotype occurred many times. The chain combines TRBV6-5 with TRBJ1-6; tentative D call: TRBD1 (6 bases). The CDR3 runs 12 residues. Between the trimmed V and J ends, which lost 5 bases and 9 bases, there was a span of 8 bases. Germline V gives CDR1 MNHEY, CDR2 SVGAGI. The CDR3 DNA reads TGTGCCAGCAGTCCAGGGGTTTCACCCCTCCACTTT. It is translated as CASSPGVSPLHF.

This clonotype was seen many times. V and J are TRBV12-3 or TRBV12-4 and TRBJ1-3; TRBD1 is a possible D gene (5 bases). CDR3 length: 14 residues. The V gene lost 6 bases and the J gene lost 1 base, with 10 bases spanning the gap. CDR3: CASSRQHSGNTIYF. In DNA, the CDR3 is TGTGCCAGCAGCCGACAGCATTCTGGAAACACCATATATTTT.

As for this clonotype: The junction differs from germline at one of its ends, possibly a read error. The chain employs TRBV24-1 and TRBJ1-5; no firm D call. The germline V gene has CDR1 KGHDR and CDR2 SFDVKD. The CDR3 consists of 12 residues. CDR3 sequence (DNA): TGTGCCAGCAGTGAGCTTAGTCAGCCCCAGCATTTT. This codes for CASSELSQPQHF.

This clonotype was observed a handful of times. The chain carries TRBV10-3 and TRBJ1-1; unclear D gene. The germline V gene encodes CDR1 ENHRY and CDR2 SYGVKD. CDR3 length: 13 amino acids. V gave up 7 bases and J gave up 1 base, with 10 bases separating them. The CDR3 region is CAIKQEGNTEAFF. CDR3 sequence (DNA): TGTGCCATCAAGCAGGAGGGGAACACTGAAGCTTTCTTT.